The 13 T cell receptor beta chains presented below share a single source sample, sequenced in a study of shared clonotypes between healthy human individuals. Method: immunoSEQ multiplex PCR; TCRdb's copy keeps in-frame clones and lacks some. The data hold 2 million to 3 million clones, with roughly 93% observed a single time. Sequenced material: naive CD4+ T cells from PBMCs. The subset: CD45RA+ positively selected. Receptors originate from a man younger than 30 in good health. Some clones in this sample may be carry-over from other donors' samples.

The rearrangement links TRBV5-1 to TRBJ2-1; 9 bases align to TRBD2. Trimming at V came to 2 bases and at J to 6 bases, leaving 9 bases not matched to a gene. CDR1 SGHRS and CDR2 YFSETQ come from the germline V gene. CDR3 length: 16 residues. This chain's CDR3 is CASSFSQLAGINEQFF. In DNA form, the CDR3 reads TGCGCCAGCAGCTTTTCTCAACTAGCGGGTATCAATGAGCAGTTCTTC.

This chain links TRBV11-2 with TRBJ1-1; D is unclear. The CDR3 contains 11 residues. V gave up 3 bases and J gave up 10 bases, with 9 bases separating them. Germline CDR1 reads SGHAT; CDR2 reads FQNNGV. The CDR3 nucleotides read TGTGCCAGCAGCTTTACTGGGAGAGCTTTCTTT. Translated: CASSFTGRAFF.

The table lists this clone with a count of one. The chain joins TRBV7-6 to TRBJ2-7, with TRBD1 matching over 8 bases. Losses at the gene ends were 5 bases for V and 3 bases for J; bases not matched to a gene: 6. The length of the CDR3 is 14 residues. Germline-derived CDR1 and CDR2 are SGHVS and FNYEAQ. CDR3 sequence: CASSLLGQGYEQYF. The CDR3 DNA follows: TGTGCCAGCAGCCTACTTGGACAGGGCTACGAGCAGTACTTC.

This chain joins TRBV27 and TRBJ2-6; D might be TRBD1 or TRBD2, each matching 6 bases. CDR1 is MNHEY and CDR2 is SMNVEV in the germline V gene (reference sequence). V lost 1 base, J lost 4 bases, and 11 bases lay in between. This CDR3 has 16 residues. The CDR3 DNA reads as TGTGCCAGCAGTTTATTTGGGGGGCGAGGGGCCAACGTCCTGACTTTC. Its translation: CASSLFGGRGANVLTF.

The chain joins TRBV11-3 to TRBJ2-2, with TRBD2 identical over 8 bases. The length of the CDR3 is 17 residues. V shed 5 bases and J 1 base; nucleotides not matched to a gene: 9. Germline values: CDR1 SGHNT, CDR2 YENEEA. The CDR3 region is CASSDPPGTRNTGELFF. The CDR3 DNA follows: TGTGCCAGCAGCGATCCTCCCGGGACTAGGAACACCGGGGAGCTGTTTTTT.

The chain links TRBV5-6 to TRBJ1-2; D is undetermined. The CDR3 has 11 amino acids. Trimming left V 0 bases short and J 7 bases short, with 4 bases between. Germline CDR1 reads SGHDT; CDR2 reads YYEEEE. This chain's CDR3 is CASSLGVGYTF. CDR3 coding DNA: TGTGCCAGCAGCTTGGGGGTTGGCTACACCTTC.

The CDR3 bases are TGCAGCGTGAGGCGGGCGGGGGGCAGGTCCTACAATGAGCAGTTCTTC. This gives the protein CSVRRAGGRSYNEQFF. The V and J genes are TRBV29-1 and TRBJ2-1, with 8 bases lining up with TRBD2. There are 16 residues in the CDR3. V dropped 6 bases and J dropped 1; count of bases not matched to a gene: 11. Per the germline V gene, CDR1 is SQVTM and CDR2 is ANQGSEA.

DNA of the CDR3: TGTGCCACCCAGGTTACGGCATCTGGAAACACCATATATTTT. Translating it yields CATQVTASGNTIYF. This chain uses TRBV28 with TRBJ1-3; D not resolved. In germline, CDR1 is MDHEN, CDR2 SYDVKM. V lost 10 bases and J lost 1, with 14 bases in between. There are 14 residues in the CDR3.

This chain uses TRBV5-1 with TRBJ1-3; D is possibly TRBD1 (6 bases). Germline V gene lookup returns CDR1 SGHRS and CDR2 YFSETQ. Trimming pared 4 bases from V and 2 bases from J, leaving 13 bases between. This CDR3 comprises 15 residues. The CDR3 spells CASSNREGAGNTIYF. Here the CDR3 DNA reads TGCGCCAGCAGCAACAGGGAAGGGGCTGGAAACACCATATATTTT. Supplemented by reference TRBV5-1 and TRBJ1-3, the full variable domain reads KAGVTQTPRYLIKTRGQQVTLSCSPISGHRSVSWYQQTPGQGLQFLFEYFSETQRNKGNFPGRFSGRQFSNSRSEMNVSTLELGDSALYLCASSNREGAGNTIYFGEGSWLTVV.

The chain recombines TRBV19 with TRBJ1-5, with TRBD1 matching over 9 bases. Germline values: CDR1 LNHDA, CDR2 SQIVND (reference sequence). The CDR3 covers 14 residues. Germline trimming cut 5 bases from V and 7 bases from J; bases unmatched to any gene: 6. CDR3 residues: CASSGGTGRQPQHF. CDR3 DNA: TGTGCCAGTAGTGGAGGGACAGGGCGGCAGCCCCAGCATTTT.

This sequence joins TRBV9 and TRBJ2-3; 9 bases are shared with TRBD2. The V gene's germline CDR1 is SGDLS and CDR2 YYNGEE. V trimming: 3 bases; J trimming: 0 bases; junction bases outside the gene matches: 8. This CDR3 comprises 17 residues. The CDR3: CASSAASGTVSTDTQYF. CDR3 sequence (DNA): TGTGCCAGCAGCGCCGCTAGCGGGACAGTAAGCACAGATACGCAGTATTTT.

The J gene is TRBJ2-5, the V gene TRBV5-4; 10 nucleotides line up with TRBD2. The CDR3 covers 17 residues. Germline loops: CDR1 SGHNT, CDR2 YYREEE (reference sequence). J was trimmed by 5 bases and V by 0 bases; bases with no gene match: 10. The CDR3 reads CASSLESSSGRTETQYF. The CDR3 DNA reads as TGTGCCAGCAGCTTGGAGAGCTCTAGCGGGAGAACGGAGACCCAGTACTTC. Filled out from reference TRBV5-4 and TRBJ2-5, the complete variable domain reads ETGVTQSPTHLIKTRGQQVTLRCSSQSGHNTVSWYQQALGQGPQFIFQYYREEENGRGNFPPRFSGLQFPNYSSELNVNALELDDSALYLCASSLESSSGRTETQYFGPGTRLLVL.

V gene TRBV19 combines with J gene TRBJ1-5, with 7 bases matching TRBD1. CDR3 length equals 16 residues. V dropped 6 bases and J dropped 5; count of bases not matched to a gene: 13. Germline V gene sequence: CDR1 LNHDA, CDR2 SQIVND (reference sequence). The CDR3 sequence is CASSATGTVDYQPQHF. CDR3 nucleotide sequence: TGTGCCAGTAGCGCCACCGGGACAGTGGACTATCAGCCCCAGCATTTT.